This T cell receptor (beta chain) stems from a study of identical twins. The CDR3 extends over 15 amino acids. V gave up 3 bases and J gave up 4 bases; unmatched junction bases: 7. Using its own MiXCR run on the 5' RACE reads, TCRdb lists one record per CDR3 protein. The sample lists approximately 260,000 distinct CDR3 sequences, about 8.5% occurring once. There are a few counts of this clonotype. This sample also appeared in a second study, on yellow fever vaccine responses in identical twins. That paper adds: Vaccine T cell responses of twins reportedly seemed partly convergent and partly personalized.

This clonotype originated in a young woman in good health. The source material was CD8+ T cells sorted from blood. J is TRBJ2-5 and V is TRBV12-3 or TRBV12-4; 8 bases are shared with TRBD2. CDR3 amino acids: CASSLSGRVGETQYF. CDR3 DNA sequence: TGTGCCAGCAGTTTGAGCGGGAGAGTAGGAGAGACCCAGTACTTC.